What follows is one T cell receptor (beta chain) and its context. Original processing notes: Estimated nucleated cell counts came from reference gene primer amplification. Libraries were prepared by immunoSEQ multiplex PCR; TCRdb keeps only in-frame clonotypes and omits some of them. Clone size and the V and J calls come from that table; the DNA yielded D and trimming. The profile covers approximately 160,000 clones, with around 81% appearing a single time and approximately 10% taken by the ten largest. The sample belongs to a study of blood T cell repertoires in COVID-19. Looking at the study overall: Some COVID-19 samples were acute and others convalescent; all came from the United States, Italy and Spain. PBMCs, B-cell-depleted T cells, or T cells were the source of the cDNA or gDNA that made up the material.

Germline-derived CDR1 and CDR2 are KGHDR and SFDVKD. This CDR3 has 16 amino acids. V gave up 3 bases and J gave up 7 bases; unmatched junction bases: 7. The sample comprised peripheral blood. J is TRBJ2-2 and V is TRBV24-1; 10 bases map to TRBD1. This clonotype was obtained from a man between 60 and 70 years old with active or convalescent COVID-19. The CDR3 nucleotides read TGTGCCACCAGTGATCCCGACAGGGGGCCGGGCGGGGAGCTGTTTTTT. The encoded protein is CATSDPDRGPGGELFF.